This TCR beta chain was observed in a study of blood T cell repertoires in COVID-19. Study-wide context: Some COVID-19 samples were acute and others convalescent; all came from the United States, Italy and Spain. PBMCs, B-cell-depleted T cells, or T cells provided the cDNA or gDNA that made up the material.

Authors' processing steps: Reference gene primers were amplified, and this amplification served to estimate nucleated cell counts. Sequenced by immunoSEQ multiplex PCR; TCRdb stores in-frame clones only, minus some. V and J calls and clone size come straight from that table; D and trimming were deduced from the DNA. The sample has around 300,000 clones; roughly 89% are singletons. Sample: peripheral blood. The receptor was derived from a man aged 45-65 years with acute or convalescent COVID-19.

The CDR3 coding sequence is TGCGCCAGCAGCTGGGGAGAGGGGGCGCGTACTGGAAACACCATATATTTT. This encodes CASSWGEGARTGNTIYF. This chain uses TRBV5-1 with TRBJ1-3; 7 bases fit TRBD1. The V gene's germline CDR1 is SGHRS and CDR2 YFSETQ. Trimming cost V 3 bases and J 2 bases; bases outside gene matches: 11. This CDR3 contains 17 residues.